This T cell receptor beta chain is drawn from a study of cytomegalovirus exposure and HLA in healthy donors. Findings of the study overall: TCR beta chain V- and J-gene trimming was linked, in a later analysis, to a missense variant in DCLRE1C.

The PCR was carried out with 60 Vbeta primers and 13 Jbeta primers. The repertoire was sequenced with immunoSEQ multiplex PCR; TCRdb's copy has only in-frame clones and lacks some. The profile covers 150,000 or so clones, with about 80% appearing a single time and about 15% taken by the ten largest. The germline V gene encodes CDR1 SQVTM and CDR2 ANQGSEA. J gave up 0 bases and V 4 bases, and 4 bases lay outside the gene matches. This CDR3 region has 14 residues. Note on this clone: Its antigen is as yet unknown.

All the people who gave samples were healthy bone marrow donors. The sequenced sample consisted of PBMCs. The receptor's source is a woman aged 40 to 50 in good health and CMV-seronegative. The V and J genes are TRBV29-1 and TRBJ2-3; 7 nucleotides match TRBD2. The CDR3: CSVVASGSTDTQYF. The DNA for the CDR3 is TGCAGCGTTGTAGCTAGCGGTAGCACAGATACGCAGTATTTT.